The rows below give T cell receptor beta chains drawn from one sample of a study of long-term antiretroviral therapy in people with HIV. Using immunoSEQ multiplex PCR, the repertoire was profiled, and TCRdb retains in-frame clones only, with some absent. The sample lists about 20,000 clones; approximately 73% were seen once. Sequenced here: unsorted PBMCs, sampled 2.5 years before starting antiretroviral therapy. The receptors were sampled from a woman aged 45-59 years with HIV. Each CDR3 is given with its conserved first and last residue. Each record gives: V gene, D gene, J gene, clone size, CDR3 DNA, CDR3 protein. D genes are given only for firm matches. Rows may omit the clone size; those that give it use once, few, many or a size class.

TRBV2	TRBD1	TRBJ2-2	-	TGTGCCAGCAGCCTCCGGGACAGCACCGGGGAGCTGTTTTTT	CASSLRDSTGELFF
TRBV14	-	TRBJ1-2	-	TGTGCCAGCAGCCAAGAGGGGACGGTCTATGGCTACACCTTC	CASSQEGTVYGYTF
TRBV5-1	TRBD2	TRBJ2-5	-	TGCGCCAGCAGCCTAACGACTAGCTCGTTGCAAGAGACCCAGTACTTC	CASSLTTSSLQETQYF
TRBV7-2	-	TRBJ1-5	-	TGTGCCAGCAGCTTATCGGGTAGATCATCGCCCCAGCATTTT	CASSLSGRSSPQHF
TRBV18	TRBD1	TRBJ1-5	-	TGTGCCAGCTCTGGGACAGGGAGGGAAAATCAGCCCCAGCATTTT	CASSGTGRENQPQHF
TRBV5-1	-	TRBJ2-7	-	TGCGCCAGCAGCTTGACGGGGGTCCTTGCGGGGGAGCAGTACTTC	CASSLTGVLAGEQYF
TRBV30	-	TRBJ1-6	few	TGTGCCTGGAGGGCCGGCCAATCTTTCTATAATTCACCCCTCCACTTT	CAWRAGQSFYNSPLHF
TRBV29-1	-	TRBJ2-5	-	TGCAGCGTTGAAGAGGAAAGGGTTGCTCAAGAGACCCAGTACTTC	CSVEEERVAQETQYF
TRBV4-1	-	TRBJ1-1	-	TGCGCCAGCAGCCACAAGAGGGGTGACACTGAAGCTTTCTTT	CASSHKRGDTEAFF
TRBV30	-	TRBJ2-7	few	TGTGCCTGGGATCGCGGGGTATACCACGAGCAGTACTTC	CAWDRGVYHEQYF
TRBV5-1	TRBD2	TRBJ2-5	-	TGCGCCAGCAGGTCTAGCGGGGCCCAAGAGACCCAGTACTTC	CASRSSGAQETQYF
TRBV7-9	TRBD2	TRBJ2-1	-	TGTGCCAGCAGCCTGACTAGCGGGGACTTCAGCTCCTACAATGAGCAGTTCTTC	CASSLTSGDFSSYNEQFF
TRBV7-2	-	TRBJ1-1	-	TGTGCCAGCAGTCCAACACCTCGACGGTTGAACACTGAAGCTTTCTTT	CASSPTPRRLNTEAFF
TRBV28	-	TRBJ2-7	-	TGTGCCAGCAGTTTAATGGCACGACCGCAGTACTTC	CASSLMARPQYF
TRBV2	-	TRBJ1-5	-	TGTGCCAGCAGTGCAGGGAACAATCAGCCCCAGCATTTT	CASSAGNNQPQHF
TRBV9	TRBD1	TRBJ2-7	-	TGTGCCAGCAGCGCCCGGGACAGGGGTATCTACGAGCAGTACTTC	CASSARDRGIYEQYF
TRBV7-6	TRBD1	TRBJ1-1	-	TGTGCCAGCAGCCTGCTCGGACAGGGGAACACTGAAGCTTTCTTT	CASSLLGQGNTEAFF
TRBV7-6	TRBD1	TRBJ1-2	-	TGTGCCAGCAGCGTCGACCGACAGGGCCTCGGCTACACCTTC	CASSVDRQGLGYTF
TRBV4-2	-	TRBJ2-3	-	TGTGCCAGCAGCCAAGATGGACCTGGAGCAGATACGCAGTATTTT	CASSQDGPGADTQYF
TRBV7-9	TRBD1	TRBJ2-3	-	TGTGCCAGCAGCTCCCGACAGGGGGGACCAGATACGCAGTATTTT	CASSSRQGGPDTQYF
TRBV5-8	-	TRBJ2-3	once	TGTGCCAGCGAGTCCGGGCTGGGAGTCCCAGATACGCAGTATTTT	CASESGLGVPDTQYF
TRBV5-1	TRBD2	TRBJ2-5	-	TGCGCCAGCAGGGGACTACCCCAAGAGACCCAGTACTTC	CASRGLPQETQYF